Below, 5 T cell receptor beta chains from the same sample are listed, as sequenced in a study of blood T cell repertoires in COVID-19 (dated by TCRdb to 2018 to 2021). The library relied on the immunoSEQ multiplex PCR assay. The clones in this table, taken by TCRdb from immuneACCESS, are in-frame only. Not every clone is retained; where verified, under half of the shortfall comes from an unresolved V gene, and the cause of the rest is unknown. A total of roughly 260,000 clones appear in this sample, roughly 87% of them only once. Of the sample, 2.5% to 3% falls within the top ten clones. Specimen: PBMCs or T cells enriched from blood (not recorded which). The source of these receptors is a woman aged 25 to 39 with acute COVID-19.

The gene calls are TRBV15 and TRBJ1-6; D not certain. CDR3 length: 12 amino acids. Germline CDR1 LNHNV, CDR2 YYDKDF (reference sequence). V gave up 3 bases and J gave up 13 bases, with 10 bases separating them. CDR3 in amino acids: CATSSWSEPLHF. The CDR3 DNA reads as TGTGCCACCAGCAGTTGGTCCGAGCCCCTCCACTTT. Based on the CDR3 plus reference TRBV15 and TRBJ1-6, the full variable domain is DAMVIQNPRYQVTQFGKPVTLSCSQTLNHNVMYWYQQKSSQAPKLLFHYYDKDFNNEADTPDNFQSRRPNTSFCFLDIRSPGLGDTAMYLCATSSWSEPLHFGNGTRLTVT.

This clone occurred a few times. The chain combines TRBV12-3 or TRBV12-4 with TRBJ1-2; 7 nucleotides align to TRBD1. V lost 6 bases, J lost 8 bases, and 3 bases stayed unmatched. CDR3 length equals 11 residues. The CDR3: CASSRGQGYTF. The CDR3, as DNA: TGTGCCAGCAGCAGGGGACAGGGCTACACCTTC.

V gene TRBV6-1 combines with J gene TRBJ1-1; D uncertain. Looked up from germline, CDR1 is MNHNS and CDR2 is SASEGT. This CDR3 has 15 residues. CDR3 bases: TGTGCTGCGGACTACCCCAACCCCGGTAACACTGAAGCTTTCTTT. Translating it yields CAADYPNPGNTEAFF.

The chain couples TRBV4-1 to TRBJ1-1; 7 nucleotides align to TRBD1. In germline, CDR1 is MGHRA, CDR2 YSYEKL. The CDR3 is 16 residues long. V lost 0 bases and J lost 5; bases outside the gene matches: 9. The CDR3 loop reads CASSQDPRQGRTEAFF. The DNA for the CDR3 is TGCGCCAGCAGCCAAGATCCCCGACAGGGACGGACTGAAGCTTTCTTT.

This sequence joins TRBV2 and TRBJ1-2; a possible D gene is TRBD1 (5 bases). Trimming stripped 7 bases from V and 4 bases from J, with 16 bases between. The CDR3 contains 14 residues. Germline values: CDR1 SNHLY, CDR2 FYNNEI. The CDR3 reads CASTEGGGGYGYTF. The CDR3 region has the DNA TGTGCCAGCACGGAAGGCGGGGGAGGCTATGGCTACACCTTC. The whole variable domain, filled in from reference TRBV2 and TRBJ1-2, reads EPEVTQTPSHQVTQMGQEVILRCVPISNHLYFYWYRQILGQKVEFLVSFYNNEISEKSEIFDDQFSVERPDGSNFTLKIRSTKLEDSAMYFCASTEGGGGYGYTFGSGTRLTVV.